A single sample gave rise to the 8 T cell receptor beta chains below, sequenced in a study of T cells in Graves' hyperthyroidism and ophthalmopathy. RNA transcripts gave rise to amplified TCR beta CDR3 regions. First-round RT-PCR of the TCR CDR3 relied on the HTBI primer set. One entry per CDR3 protein, called by TCRdb with MiXCR from the multiplex PCR reads. The profile shows roughly 840,000 distinct CDR3 sequences, 38% of them singletons. Sequencing was carried out using blood. The receptors originated from a man younger than 35 with Graves' hyperthyroidism.

There are many counts of this clonotype. CDR3 sequence reads: CASSDHSLQENTEAFF. CDR3 coding DNA: TGTGCCAGCAGTGATCACTCCCTTCAGGAGAACACTGAAGCTTTCTTT. This chain uses TRBV2 with TRBJ1-1; D is ambiguous. Trimming stripped 3 bases from V and 1 base from J, with 15 bases between. The CDR3 is 16 amino acids. Germline CDR1 reads SNHLY; CDR2 reads FYNNEI.

Points on this clonotype: One end of the junction is discordant with germline, which a read error may explain. The chain links TRBV7-3 to TRBJ2-7; a weak D match, TRBD1 (6 bases). CDR1 SGHTA and CDR2 FQGTGA come from the germline V gene. CDR3 length equals 16 residues. CDR3 nucleotide sequence: TGCGCCAGCAGCCAAGCCTGGACCAGGGGCCCCTACGAGCAGTACTTC. Translated, it gives CASSQAWTRGPYEQYF.

This clonotype was picked up many times. The V call is TRBV25-1, the J call TRBJ2-7, with 9 bases aligning to TRBD2. This CDR3 is 15 amino acids long. CDR1 and CDR2 from the germline V gene are MGHDK and SYGVNS. V was pared by 5 bases and J by 6 bases, with 11 bases of the junction left unmatched. The CDR3 sequence: CASSPPGGLAVEQYF. DNA for the CDR3: TGTGCCAGCAGTCCACCGGGGGGACTAGCCGTCGAGCAGTACTTC.

This clonotype has at least ten counts. The CDR3 sequence: CASSEDQDRAFSHEQYF. As DNA, the CDR3 is TGTGCCAGCAGCGAAGACCAGGACAGGGCCTTTTCTCACGAGCAGTACTTC. The rearrangement uses TRBV25-1 and TRBJ2-7; 8 nucleotides match TRBD1. The CDR3 spans 17 residues. Trimming took 6 bases from V and 5 from J; bases not matched to a gene: 18. The germline V gene encodes CDR1 MGHDK and CDR2 SYGVNS.

CDR3 sequence: CATSDSTAAGYNEQYF. The CDR3 coding sequence is TGTGCCACCAGTGATAGTACAGCGGCGGGTTACAATGAGCAGTACTTC. The chain couples TRBV24-1 to TRBJ2-1, with TRBD2 as a possible D gene (5 bases). The end of the DNA fits TRBJ2-7 better, so the J call may be wrong. Germline V gives CDR1 KGHDR, CDR2 SFDVKD. The CDR3 length is 16 residues.

This clonotype was counted only a few times. The chain is built from TRBV3-2 and TRBJ2-7. TRBV3-2 is deemed a pseudogene. The CDR3 is 13 residues long. The DNA for the CDR3 is TGTGCCAGCAGCCAAGAACTGACGTACGAGCAGTACTTC. It encodes CASSQELTYEQYF.

The chain employs TRBV5-6 and TRBJ2-7, with TRBD1 matching 8 bases. This CDR3 region has 13 residues. J gave up 4 bases and V 4 bases, and 4 bases lay outside the gene matches. Germline V gene sequence: CDR1 SGHDT, CDR2 YYEEEE. CDR3 DNA sequence: TGTGCCAGCAGCCGACAGGGGTGGTACGAGCAGTACTTC. As protein: CASSRQGWYEQYF. The entire variable domain, with the rest obtained from reference TRBV5-6 and TRBJ2-7, is as follows: DAGVTQSPTHLIKTRGQQVTLRCSPKSGHDTVSWYQQALGQGPQFIFQYYEEEERQRGNFPDRFSGHQFPNYSSELNVNALLLGDSALYLCASSRQGWYEQYFGPGTRLTVT.

This clonotype was seen at least ten times. The CDR3 bases are TGTGCCAGCAGCGAAACAGGGGGGGTTGAAAAACTGTTTTTT. It is translated as CASSETGGVEKLFF. The gene calls are TRBV7-6 and TRBJ1-4; 8 bases are shared with TRBD1. This CDR3 region has 14 residues. Losses at the gene ends were 5 bases for V and 7 bases for J; bases not matched to a gene: 6. Germline V CDR1 and CDR2: SGHVS, FNYEAQ.